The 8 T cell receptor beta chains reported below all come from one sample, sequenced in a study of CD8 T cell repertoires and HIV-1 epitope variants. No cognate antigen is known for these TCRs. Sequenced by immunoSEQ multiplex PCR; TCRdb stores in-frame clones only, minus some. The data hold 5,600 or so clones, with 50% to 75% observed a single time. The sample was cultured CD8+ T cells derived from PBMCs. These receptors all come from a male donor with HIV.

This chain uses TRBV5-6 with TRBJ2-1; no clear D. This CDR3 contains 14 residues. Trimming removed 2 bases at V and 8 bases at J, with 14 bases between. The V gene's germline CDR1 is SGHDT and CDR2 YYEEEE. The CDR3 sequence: CASSFNLDGYEQFF. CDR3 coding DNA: TGTGCCAGCAGCTTTAACCTCGACGGCTATGAGCAGTTCTTC.

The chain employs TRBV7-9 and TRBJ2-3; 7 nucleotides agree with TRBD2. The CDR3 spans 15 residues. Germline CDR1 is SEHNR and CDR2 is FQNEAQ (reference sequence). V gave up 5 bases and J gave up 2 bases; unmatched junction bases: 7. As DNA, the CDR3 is TGTGCCAGCAGCATCGCGGGAGCGGTCACAGATACGCAGTATTTT. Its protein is CASSIAGAVTDTQYF.

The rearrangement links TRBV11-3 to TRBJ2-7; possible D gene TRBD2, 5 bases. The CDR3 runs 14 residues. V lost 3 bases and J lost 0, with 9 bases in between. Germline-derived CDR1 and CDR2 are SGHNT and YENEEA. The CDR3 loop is CASSFGRGSYEQYF. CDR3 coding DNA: TGTGCCAGCAGCTTTGGTCGGGGCTCCTACGAGCAGTACTTC.

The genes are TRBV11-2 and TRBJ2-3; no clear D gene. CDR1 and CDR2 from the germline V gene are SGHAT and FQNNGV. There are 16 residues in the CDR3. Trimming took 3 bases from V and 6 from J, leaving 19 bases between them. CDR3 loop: CASSFVEGLGVDTQYF. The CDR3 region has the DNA TGTGCCAGCAGCTTTGTGGAAGGCCTGGGTGTCGATACGCAGTATTTT.

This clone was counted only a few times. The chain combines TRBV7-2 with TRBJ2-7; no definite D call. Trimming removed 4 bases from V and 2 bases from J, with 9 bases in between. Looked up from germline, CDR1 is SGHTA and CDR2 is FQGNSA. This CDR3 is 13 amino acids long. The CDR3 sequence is CASSSLLTYEQYF. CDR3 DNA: TGTGCCAGCAGCTCTCTTTTGACCTACGAGCAGTACTTC.

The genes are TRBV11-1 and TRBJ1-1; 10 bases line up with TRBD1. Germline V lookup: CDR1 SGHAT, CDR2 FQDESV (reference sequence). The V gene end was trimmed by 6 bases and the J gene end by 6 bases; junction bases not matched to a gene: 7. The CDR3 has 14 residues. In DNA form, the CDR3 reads TGTGCCAGCAGATCGGGACAGGGGTTGGCTGAAGCTTTCTTT. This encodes CASRSGQGLAEAFF.

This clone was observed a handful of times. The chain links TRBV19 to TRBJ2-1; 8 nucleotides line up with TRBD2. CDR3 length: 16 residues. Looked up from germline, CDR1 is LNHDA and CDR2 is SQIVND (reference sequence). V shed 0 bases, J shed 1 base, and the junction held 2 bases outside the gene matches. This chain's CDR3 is CASSIEGGRSYNEQFF. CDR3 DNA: TGTGCCAGTAGTATAGAGGGCGGGAGGTCCTACAATGAGCAGTTCTTC.

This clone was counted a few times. CDR3 residues: CASSPSGYTEAFF. The CDR3 nucleotides read TGTGCCAGCAGCCCCTCTGGGTACACTGAAGCTTTCTTT. The rearrangement joins TRBV28 to TRBJ1-1; D uncertain. The CDR3 is 13 amino acids. The V gene's germline CDR1 is MDHEN and CDR2 SYDVKM. Trimming removed 6 bases at V and 3 bases at J, with 11 bases between.